Included here is one T cell receptor beta chain sequence, with context. Its specificity is not known. The CDR3 is made up of 14 amino acids. V shed 1 base and J 3 bases; nucleotides not matched to a gene: 3. The V gene's germline CDR1 is MDHEN and CDR2 SYDVKM. Libraries were prepared by immunoSEQ multiplex PCR; TCRdb keeps only in-frame clonotypes and omits some of them. The sample includes 30,000 to 40,000 clones, roughly 96% of them seen just once. These data are taken from a study of monozygotic twins with cystic fibrosis. Whole-study findings and limits: In this small cohort, shared CDR3 numbers showed no association with age, concordance or disease severity. Unrelated CF individuals shared fewer identical clonotypes than monozygotic CF twins. Clonality was generally low (median about 0.0095), higher in the most severe patients. V usage most resembled the co-twin in 13 of 16 pairs.

The V call is TRBV28, the J call TRBJ2-7; 7 bases line up with TRBD2. Sequencing was done on a sample of blood. This TCR derives from a girl aged 2 to 10 with cystic fibrosis. The CDR3: CASSLYSGNYEQYF. The CDR3 coding sequence is TGTGCCAGCAGTTTATACAGCGGGAACTACGAGCAGTACTTC.